The entry below gives a single T cell receptor beta chain sequence along with its context. Its antigen remains unknown. The data were obtained in a study of response to subunit inactivated influenza vaccine. Findings and caveats of the study: That few new T cells are recruited by each seasonal influenza vaccination was the authors' suggestion.

Using its own MiXCR run on the RT-PCR reads, TCRdb lists one record per CDR3 protein. The sample gives about 500,000 distinct CDR3 sequences, 16% of which show up once; 2.5% to 3.5% is in the top ten. The germline V gene encodes CDR1 DFQATT and CDR2 SNEGSKA (reference sequence). The CDR3 loop spans 14 amino acids. With V trimmed by 5 bases and J by 2 bases, 9 bases remained unmatched. Sequencing used CD4+ T cells sorted from PBMCs, obtained approximately 25 months after vaccination. The chain employs TRBV20-1 and TRBJ2-7; 7 nucleotides agree with TRBD1. The receptor was derived from a man aged 50 to 69 who received an inactivated influenza vaccine. CDR3 nucleotides: TGCAGTGCTTCGGGGACAGACAATACCTACGAGCAGTACTTC. Translated: CSASGTDNTYEQYF.